This T cell receptor (beta chain) was sequenced for a study of T cells in Graves' hyperthyroidism and ophthalmopathy (dated by TCRdb to the late 2010s). Concerning the study at large: Peripheral blood was sampled at the time of initial diagnosis, prior to any treatment. To identify distinguishing TCR V-J signatures, a discovery cohort of around 98 patients was used, comprising 43 with Graves' ophthalmopathy and roughly 60 with stable Graves' hyperthyroidism. Prospective prediction of ophthalmopathy was tested in an independent validation cohort consisting of some 18 hyperthyroidism patients and some 15 patients who later progressed to ophthalmopathy. TCR Vbeta CDR3 sequencing of 120 to 150 peripheral blood samples (under 45 ophthalmopathy, roughly 72 hyperthyroidism and roughly 17 progressor patients) is reported in the paper. After sampling, hyperthyroidism patients received methimazole starting at 30 mg daily, and ophthalmopathy patients received high-dose intravenous methylprednisolone. In addition, the study compared T-cell repertoires in thyroid tissue and in blood from over 5 Graves' hyperthyroidism patients. The 75 to 100 discovery patients were randomly split 7:3 into training and test sets. What the authors observed across the whole study: Most expanded thyroid clonotypes (frequency above 0.001) were also detected in blood, suggesting blood repertoires may reflect thyroid immune responses. Sample size was not statistically predetermined, and blinding of investigators to group allocation was not performed. In validation, progression to ophthalmopathy was predicted by the model with almost 71% sensitivity and roughly 76% specificity, a median of 6.5 months before onset. A 13 V-J signature model separated ophthalmopathy from stable hyperthyroidism, with just over 85% sensitivity and around 84% specificity in cross-validation and 80%/75% in testing.

In the germline V gene, CDR1 corresponds to MDHEN and CDR2 to SYDVKM. Inclusive of the bounding cysteine and phenylalanine, the CDR3 is 15 residues long. The sequence is cut down to CDR3 DNA, 45 bases in frame from base 1. Trimming costs V 3 bases and J 7 bases, and their ends lie 18 bases apart. Amplification of TCR beta CDR3 regions was carried out from RNA transcripts. The first round of RT-PCR for the TCR CDR3 was performed with the HTBI primer set and the Qiagen OneStep RT-PCR kit. A second multiplex PCR round built the libraries, followed by size selection and purification. The libraries were sequenced on an Illumina HiSeq2000 using paired-end 100 bp reads. For the original study's pipeline: Raw data were processed with SOAPnuke, discarding reads with adapters, uncalled bases, mean Phred below 15, or no exact constant-primer or identifier match. COPE v1.2.5 was used to merge high-quality paired reads, and clonotypes were defined as unique nucleotide sequences. MiTCR v1.1 was used to align the clonotypes against IMGT TRBV, TRBD and TRBJ reference segments. Analysis was restricted to V-J combinations with a frequency above 0.0001, which covered roughly 99% of repertoires. A TCS score was defined as the ratio between F50 (clonal expansion) and ExV (chaos), using BLOSUM62-based TCRdist between CDR3 peptides within each V-J. Welch's t-statistics and random forest reduced roughly 530 V-J features to 10 to 15, which were used in a naive Bayes classifier (R e1071). TCRdb trimmed public reads at Q25 via fastp, called clones via MiXCR and kept in-frame beta chains. Entries are consolidated by CDR3 protein sequence, retaining the most common genes and DNA. None of the V and J calls come from the authors' own analysis; TCRdb made them. This sample has about 180,000 distinct CDR3 sequences in its table, and 17% of those were observed once. In total, the top ten clones hold 25% to 30% of the sample.

Stable Graves' hyperthyroidism was defined as no progression to ophthalmopathy during 18 months of follow-up. Hyperthyroidism patients were aged 18 to 65 years and newly diagnosed, with disease duration of less than 2 months. Any patient with an uncontrolled infection, another autoimmune disease, pregnancy or lactation was excluded. Diagnoses were established on the basis of clinical symptoms, serum thyroxine and TRAb, thyroid ultrasound, and orbital computed tomography. PBMCs were isolated from 7.5 to 10 ml of fresh peripheral blood by Ficoll-Paque density gradient centrifugation. Trizol reagent was used to extract total RNA, and RNA quality was then checked on an Agilent 2100 Bioanalyzer. As regards this clonotype: Its antigen is unknown. No base quality information exists; no much larger clone differs at one position.

The sequence joins TRBV28 to TRBJ1-2; the D gene is possibly TRBD1, with 5 bases matching. Sequenced sample: blood. The TCR originated in a woman between 50 and 59 years old with Graves' hyperthyroidism. The DNA reads TGTGCCAGCAGTTTTCGACCCAGGTCCGGGGGTGGCTACACCTTC. Its translation is CASSFRPRSGGGYTF.